The TCR beta chain under discussion was sequenced for a study of radiotherapy plus CTLA-4 blockade in lung cancer. Using immunoSEQ multiplex PCR, the repertoire was profiled, and TCRdb retains in-frame clones only, with some absent. The top ten hold around a quarter of the sample, which has around 45,000 clones, 60% to 70% seen once. V was clipped by 0 bases and J by 4 bases, with 18 bases between them. The germline gives CDR1 MGHRA, CDR2 YSYEKL. This CDR3 comprises 17 residues. The sample in question was peripheral blood, obtained from a patient treated with radiotherapy plus ipilimumab. This TCR came from a human donor with non-small cell lung cancer who had a partial response to radiotherapy plus ipilimumab. The genes are TRBV4-1 and TRBJ2-5; tentatively, D is TRBD2 (6 bases). CDR3 bases: TGCGCCAGCAGCCAAGATTGGGGACTTTCTTTGGCAGAGACCCAGTACTTC. Translation gives CASSQDWGLSLAETQYF.